This passage covers 19 T cell receptor beta chains from one sample sequenced in a study of blood T cell repertoires in COVID-19. Data came from immunoSEQ multiplex PCR; TCRdb stores just in-frame clones and leaves some out. The repertoire holds around 130,000 clones, with around nine tenths as singletons. Sequencing was performed on PBMCs or T cells enriched from blood (not recorded which). The receptors stem from a woman in her forties or fifties who had recovered from COVID-19.

The chain carries TRBV9 and TRBJ2-7; the D gene is possibly TRBD1 (6 bases). Trimming cost V 4 bases and J 2 bases, with 16 bases left between them. Germline CDR1 and CDR2: SGDLS and YYNGEE. The CDR3 sequence is 15 residues long. The CDR3 reads CASSPRTDSPYEQYF. The CDR3 DNA sequence: TGTGCCAGCAGCCCCCGGACGGACAGCCCCTACGAGCAGTACTTC.

V gene TRBV7-2 combines with J gene TRBJ1-1; D might be TRBD1 (5 bases). V lost 0 bases and J 4 bases, leaving 9 bases between the germline ends. The CDR3 is 14 amino acids. Germline-derived CDR1 and CDR2 are SGHTA and FQGNSA. This chain's CDR3 is CASSLAGVSTEAFF. The CDR3 nucleotides are TGTGCCAGCAGCTTAGCAGGGGTTTCCACTGAAGCTTTCTTT. The whole variable domain, filled in from reference TRBV7-2 and TRBJ1-1, reads GAGVSQSPSNKVTEKGKDVELRCDPISGHTALYWYRQSLGQGLEFLIYFQGNSAPDKSGLPSDRFSAERTGGSVSTLTIQRTQQEDSAVYLCASSLAGVSTEAFFGQGTRLTVV.

V gene TRBV5-1 combines with J gene TRBJ1-3; D is perhaps TRBD1 (6 bases). The CDR3 totals 15 residues. From germline, CDR1 is SGHRS and CDR2 YFSETQ. V was pared by 2 bases and J by 4 bases, with 13 bases between. CDR3 in DNA: TGCGCCAGCAGCTTACCAGGGGCTGAAGGAAACACCATATATTTT. It encodes CASSLPGAEGNTIYF.

The DNA for the CDR3 is TGTGCCAGCAGCTCTCGCTACGAGCAGTACTTC. Translation: CASSSRYEQYF. The chain recombines TRBV12-3 or TRBV12-4 with TRBJ2-7; D unresolved. V lost 6 bases and J 3 bases, leaving 6 bases between the germline ends. The CDR3 is made up of 11 amino acids.

V is TRBV19 and J is TRBJ1-5; perhaps TRBD1 as D (5 bases). Trimming stripped 6 bases from V and 7 bases from J, with 16 bases between. This CDR3 is 14 amino acids long. CDR1 is LNHDA and CDR2 is SQIVND in the germline V gene (reference sequence). CDR3 sequence reads: CASSVWGGEQPQHF. The CDR3 region has the DNA TGTGCCAGTAGCGTCTGGGGGGGAGAGCAGCCCCAGCATTTT.

The table lists this clone with a count of one. The rearrangement uses TRBV5-1 and TRBJ1-2; 7 bases are shared with TRBD1. Germline CDR1 reads SGHRS; CDR2 reads YFSETQ. The CDR3 covers 13 residues. Trimming took 4 bases from V and 4 from J; bases not matched to a gene: 4. CDR3 coding DNA: TGCGCCAGCAGCGCGGACAGGCTCTATGGCTACACCTTC. Translation: CASSADRLYGYTF.

This chain connects TRBV7-2 to TRBJ1-6; D is ambiguous. The CDR3 loop spans 14 amino acids. Germline values: CDR1 SGHTA, CDR2 FQGNSA. V dropped 6 bases and J dropped 5 bases, with 11 bases sitting between them. The CDR3 sequence is CASRGSNHNSPLHF. CDR3 DNA: TGTGCCAGCAGGGGCTCAAATCATAATTCACCCCTCCACTTT.

This clone showed up just once. The J gene is TRBJ1-5, the V gene TRBV2; weak D call: TRBD1 (6 bases). Trimming removed 3 bases from V and 6 bases from J, with 12 bases in between. Germline V lookup: CDR1 SNHLY, CDR2 FYNNEI. The CDR3 has 14 amino acids. CDR3 loop: CASSEQGRFQPQHF. The DNA for the CDR3 is TGTGCCAGCAGTGAGCAGGGGCGGTTTCAGCCCCAGCATTTT.

The chain combines TRBV6-5 with TRBJ2-2; TRBD2 matches at 9 bases. Germline V gives CDR1 MNHEY, CDR2 SVGAGI. The CDR3 has 15 residues. Trimming at V came to 2 bases and at J to 5 bases, leaving 3 bases not matched to a gene. The CDR3 DNA is TGTGCCAGCAGTTACCGCGGGGGGGCGACCGGGGAGCTGTTTTTT. As protein: CASSYRGGATGELFF.

The rearrangement uses TRBV15 and TRBJ2-1; TRBD2 matches at 10 bases. Germline CDR1 reads LNHNV; CDR2 reads YYDKDF (reference sequence). Trimming took 0 bases from V and 10 from J; bases not matched to a gene: 15. The CDR3 loop spans 18 amino acids. CDR3 coding DNA: TGTGCCACCAGCAGAGATCGTAACAGCGGGGGGGCAGTTTTCGAGCAGTTCTTC. This sequence encodes CATSRDRNSGGAVFEQFF.

CDR3 sequence reads: CASSTGGNTGELFF. CDR3 DNA sequence: TGTGCCAGCAGCACGGGAGGGAACACCGGGGAGCTGTTTTTT. The chain combines TRBV7-3 with TRBJ2-2, with 7 bases lining up with TRBD2. V shed 5 bases, J shed 1 base, and the junction held 1 base outside the gene matches. Per the germline V gene, CDR1 is SGHTA and CDR2 is FQGTGA. This CDR3 is built from 14 residues.

This clone has a handful of counts. The chain employs TRBV7-3 and TRBJ1-2; 7 nucleotides agree with TRBD1. The length of the CDR3 is 15 residues. Trimming removed 4 bases from V and 3 bases from J; junction bases left unmatched: 8. Germline CDR1 SGHTA, CDR2 FQGTGA. The CDR3 DNA follows: TGTGCCAGCAGCTCCCACAGGGGCAGGGACTATGGCTACACCTTC. It specifies CASSSHRGRDYGYTF.

CDR3 nucleotides: TGTGCCAGCAGTGCCGATTCGGGTTCGGTTGCCGGGGAGCTGTTTTTT. Amino acids: CASSADSGSVAGELFF. V usage is TRBV6-4 and J usage is TRBJ2-2; the D is unclear. Trimming took 4 bases from V and 6 from J, leaving 18 bases between them. CDR3 length: 16 amino acids. Germline V CDR1 and CDR2: MRHNA, SNTAGT.

The chain uses TRBV7-9 and TRBJ2-2; the D gene is possibly TRBD2 (5 bases). The V gene's germline CDR1 is SEHNR and CDR2 FQNEAQ (reference sequence). CDR3 length: 14 amino acids. V lost 5 bases to trimming and J lost 6 bases, with 13 bases between them. In DNA form, the CDR3 reads TGTGCCAGCAGCCGTACCCCCGGGGCCGGGGAGCTGTTTTTT. Amino acids: CASSRTPGAGELFF.

The chain employs TRBV11-2 and TRBJ1-2; TRBD1 aligns across 11 bases. With V trimmed by 4 bases and J by 6 bases, 7 bases remained unmatched. Per germline, CDR1 SGHAT and CDR2 FQNNGV. This CDR3 is built from 15 residues. The CDR3 region has the DNA TGTGCCAGCAGCTCCCAAAAGGGACAGGGGGATGGCTACACCTTC. Amino acids: CASSSQKGQGDGYTF.

This chain joins TRBV5-1 and TRBJ2-3; D call uncertain. This CDR3 spans 13 amino acids. Germline CDR1 and CDR2: SGHRS and YFSETQ. The V and J ends lost 0 bases and 4 bases respectively, with 6 bases between them. CDR3 in amino acids: CASSLGPSDTQYF. The CDR3 DNA reads TGCGCCAGCAGCTTGGGTCCCTCAGATACGCAGTATTTT.

The DNA for the CDR3 is TGCGCCAGCAGTCCCGGACAGCAGAACTATGGCTACACCTTC. It specifies CASSPGQQNYGYTF. The chain links TRBV5-1 to TRBJ1-2; possibly TRBD1 for D (6 bases). The CDR3 loop spans 14 amino acids. Trimming pared 5 bases from V and 2 bases from J, leaving 13 bases between. CDR1 is SGHRS and CDR2 is YFSETQ in the germline V gene.

This chain joins TRBV2 and TRBJ1-4; 8 bases agree with TRBD1. V lost 7 bases and J lost 7; bases outside the gene matches: 14. In germline, CDR1 is SNHLY, CDR2 FYNNEI. There are 16 residues in the CDR3. The CDR3 nucleotides read TGTGCCAGCACCGGTACAACAGGGGGTCAAGGTGAAAAACTGTTTTTT. Translation: CASTGTTGGQGEKLFF.

There are a few counts of this clone. The V and J genes are TRBV27 and TRBJ2-7; 8 bases map to TRBD1. The CDR3 consists of 15 residues. Germline assignment: CDR1 MNHEY and CDR2 SMNVEV (reference sequence). Trimming cost V 10 bases and J 4 bases; bases outside gene matches: 15. The CDR3, as DNA: TGTGCCACCTCCCAAATGACAGGGGTAGTGTACGAGCAGTACTTC. Protein sequence: CATSQMTGVVYEQYF.